Listed below are T cell receptor beta chains from one sample, sequenced in a study of T cells in Graves' hyperthyroidism and ophthalmopathy. MiXCR was run by TCRdb on the multiplex PCR reads, yielding one entry per CDR3 protein. The sample lists 400,000 to 550,000 distinct CDR3 sequences, under 15% occurring once. The sample taken for sequencing was blood. Receptors were obtained from a woman younger than 35 with Graves' hyperthyroidism. The CDR3 runs from the conserved cysteine through the conserved F or W. D genes are given only for firm matches.

CDR3aa,d_gene,v_gene,j_gene
CASTRGVYNSPLHF,NA,TRBV6-1,TRBJ1-6
CAWSAGTGVNEQFF,TRBD1,TRBV30,TRBJ2-1
CASSLAGGGNTGELFF,NA,TRBV5-1,TRBJ2-2
CASSPTGTGANVLTF,NA,TRBV18,TRBJ2-6
CASSEGTGVRFF,TRBD1,TRBV2,TRBJ2-2
CASSQDYQAGGRDTQYF,TRBD2,TRBV3-1,TRBJ2-3
CASSHPETAMSTDTQYF,NA,TRBV3-1,TRBJ2-3
CASSARLGGQETQYF,NA,TRBV10-1,TRBJ2-5
CASSRSGYIQETQYF,NA,TRBV6-1,TRBJ2-5
CASSDRGEGNEQFF,NA,TRBV19,TRBJ2-1
CSIRDRGLPIEKLFF,TRBD1,TRBV20-1,TRBJ1-4